The clone carrying this T cell receptor (beta chain) was detected many times. Its antigen is not identified. The data are from a study of CD8+CD57+ T cells in acquired aplastic anemia. Across the study: When averaged, DNA from sorted CD4+ and CD8+ cells came to 3.2 ug.

Patients who underwent sequencing had shown CD8+CD57+ cell expansion by flow cytometry. The use of genomic DNA as template underpinned the TCR beta VDJ and CDR3 profiling. Each CDR3 protein gets one entry after TCRdb re-called the reads with MiXCR. The sample records about 200,000 distinct CDR3 sequences, under 55% being singletons. Study-level points and caveats: It was found that twenty-nine CD8+ CDR3 sequences were shared between patients and controls.

The germline gives CDR1 KGHSH, CDR2 LQKENI. This CDR3 comprises 16 residues. Trimming removed 0 bases at V and 1 base at J, with 12 bases between. The clonotype originates from a human donor with aplastic anemia. Sequencing input: sorted CD4+, CD8+, or CD8+CD57+ T cells (not recorded which) from PBMCs. This sequence joins TRBV18 and TRBJ1-1; no clear D. The CDR3 DNA follows: TGTGCCAGCTCACCACCGTCCCGAGGATCGAACACTGAAGCTTTCTTT. This sequence encodes CASSPPSRGSNTEAFF.